This T cell receptor beta chain was found in a study of brain T cells in children with intractable seizures. Regarding time point: blood from clinic visit 5 months post-surgery; TSC patient then seizure free. The CDR3 has 16 residues. The J segment lost 10 bases and the V segment lost 1 base, leaving 11 bases of the junction unmatched. Germline V lookup: CDR1 SGHTA, CDR2 FQGNSA. Clones were read by immunoSEQ multiplex PCR, and TCRdb kept only the in-frame ones, dropping some. The data show about 340,000 clones, approximately 93% seen once. Material: peripheral blood, obtained less than 6 months after surgery. The chain carries TRBV7-2 and TRBJ1-4, with 8 bases fitting TRBD1. The TCR sequence derives from a boy less than two years old with tuberous sclerosis and intractable seizures. CDR3 coding DNA: TGTGCCAGCAGCTTAGTCCAGGGGGCGAGGGTTGGAAAACTGTTTTTT. Encoded protein: CASSLVQGARVGKLFF.